This T cell receptor beta chain was identified in a study of T cell responses to AZD1222 COVID-19 vaccine. Sequencing was performed with immunoSEQ multiplex PCR; in TCRdb, only in-frame clones are kept and a portion is missing. Of tens of thousands of clones in the sample, 89% are singletons; the top ten hold around 2%. Findings and limits, study-wide: Donors were largely white British and mainly female; clonal diversity was possibly underestimated. Vaccine-related CD4 TCRs covered spike, predominating at 160-218 and 743-854.

The CDR3 is made up of 13 amino acids. Germline CDR1 reads PRHDT; CDR2 reads FYEKMQ (reference sequence). J gave up 5 bases and V 3 bases, and 4 bases lay outside the gene matches. To note about this clone: Its specificity is unknown.

The specimen comprised peripheral blood, sampled on day 0 of AZD1222 vaccination. The V call is TRBV13, the J call TRBJ2-7, with 7 bases identical to TRBD1. The TCR originated in an adult in good health. CDR3 loop: CASSFWTGDEQYF. The CDR3 nucleotides are TGTGCCAGCAGCTTTTGGACAGGCGACGAGCAGTACTTC.